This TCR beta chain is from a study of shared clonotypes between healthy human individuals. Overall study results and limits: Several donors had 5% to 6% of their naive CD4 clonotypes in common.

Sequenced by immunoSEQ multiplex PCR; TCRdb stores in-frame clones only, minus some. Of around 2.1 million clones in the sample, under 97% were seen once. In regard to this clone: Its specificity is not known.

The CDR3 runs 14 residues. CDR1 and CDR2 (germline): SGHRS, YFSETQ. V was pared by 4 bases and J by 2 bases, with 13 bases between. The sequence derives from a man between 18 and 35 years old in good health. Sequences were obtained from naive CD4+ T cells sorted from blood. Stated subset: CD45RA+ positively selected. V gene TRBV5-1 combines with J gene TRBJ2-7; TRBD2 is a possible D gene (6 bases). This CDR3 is CASSGTSRPYEQYF. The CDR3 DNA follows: TGCGCCAGCAGCGGGACTTCCAGGCCCTACGAGCAGTACTTC.